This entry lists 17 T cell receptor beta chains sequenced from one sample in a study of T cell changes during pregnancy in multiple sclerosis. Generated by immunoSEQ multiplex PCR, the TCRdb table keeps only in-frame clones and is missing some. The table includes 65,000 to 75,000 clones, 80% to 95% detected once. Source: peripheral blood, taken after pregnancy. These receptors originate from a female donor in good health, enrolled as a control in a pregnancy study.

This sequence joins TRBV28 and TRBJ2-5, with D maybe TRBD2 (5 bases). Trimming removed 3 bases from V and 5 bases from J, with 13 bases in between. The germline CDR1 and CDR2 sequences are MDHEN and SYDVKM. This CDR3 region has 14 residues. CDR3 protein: CASSFDPGKETQYF. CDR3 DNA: TGTGCCAGCAGTTTCGACCCGGGAAAGGAGACCCAGTACTTC.

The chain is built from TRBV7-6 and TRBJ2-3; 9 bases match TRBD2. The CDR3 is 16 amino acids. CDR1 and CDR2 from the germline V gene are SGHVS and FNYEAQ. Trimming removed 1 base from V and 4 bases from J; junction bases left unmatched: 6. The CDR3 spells CASSLVAQRGADTQYF. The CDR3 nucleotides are TGTGCCAGCAGCTTAGTCGCTCAGCGGGGGGCAGATACGCAGTATTTT.

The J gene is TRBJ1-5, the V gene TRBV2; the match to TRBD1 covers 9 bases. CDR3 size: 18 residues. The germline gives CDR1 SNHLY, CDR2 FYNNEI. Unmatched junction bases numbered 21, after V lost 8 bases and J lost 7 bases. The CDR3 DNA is TGTGCCAGCGTTGGGGGAGGACAGGGGAAAAAAGCGCGGCAGCCCCAGCATTTT. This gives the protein CASVGGGQGKKARQPQHF.

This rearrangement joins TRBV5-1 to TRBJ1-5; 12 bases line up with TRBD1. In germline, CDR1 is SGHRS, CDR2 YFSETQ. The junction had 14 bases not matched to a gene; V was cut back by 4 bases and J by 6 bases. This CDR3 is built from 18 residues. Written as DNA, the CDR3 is TGCGCCAGCAGCAGAACCGGGACAGGGGGCTTTTGGAGTCAGCCCCAGCATTTT. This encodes CASSRTGTGGFWSQPQHF.

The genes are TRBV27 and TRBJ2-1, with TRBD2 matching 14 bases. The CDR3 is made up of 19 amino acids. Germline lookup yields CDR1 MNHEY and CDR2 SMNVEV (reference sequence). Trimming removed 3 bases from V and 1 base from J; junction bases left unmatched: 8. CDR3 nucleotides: TGTGCCAGCAGTTTCGGGACTAGCGGGAGAGGTGGATCCTACAATGAGCAGTTCTTC. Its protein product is CASSFGTSGRGGSYNEQFF.

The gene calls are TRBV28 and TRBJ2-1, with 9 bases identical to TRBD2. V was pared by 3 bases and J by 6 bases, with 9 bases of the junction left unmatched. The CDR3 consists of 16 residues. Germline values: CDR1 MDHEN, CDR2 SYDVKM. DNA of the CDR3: TGTGCCAGCAGTTTGAGAGTGGGGCGGGGGGGCAATGAGCAGTTCTTC. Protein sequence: CASSLRVGRGGNEQFF.

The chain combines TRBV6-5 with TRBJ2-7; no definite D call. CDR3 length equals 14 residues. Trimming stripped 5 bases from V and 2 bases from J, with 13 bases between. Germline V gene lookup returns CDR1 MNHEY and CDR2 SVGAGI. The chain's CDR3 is CASSVSGGAYEQYF. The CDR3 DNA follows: TGTGCCAGCAGTGTTAGTGGCGGAGCCTACGAGCAGTACTTC.

This CDR3 is CASSIRNTEAFF. CDR3 in DNA: TGTGCCAGTAGTATTCGGAACACTGAAGCTTTCTTT. The chain has TRBV19 and TRBJ1-1; the D is unclear. Germline V CDR1 and CDR2: LNHDA, SQIVND (reference sequence). The V gene lost 3 bases and the J gene lost 1 base, with 3 bases spanning the gap. This CDR3 region has 12 residues.

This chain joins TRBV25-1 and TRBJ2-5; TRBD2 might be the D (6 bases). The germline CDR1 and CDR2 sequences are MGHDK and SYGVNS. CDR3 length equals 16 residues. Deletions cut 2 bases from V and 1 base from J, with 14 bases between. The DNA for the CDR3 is TGTGCCAGCAGTGAAGGAGGGGAAGGGAGCCAAGAGACCCAGTACTTC. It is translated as CASSEGGEGSQETQYF.

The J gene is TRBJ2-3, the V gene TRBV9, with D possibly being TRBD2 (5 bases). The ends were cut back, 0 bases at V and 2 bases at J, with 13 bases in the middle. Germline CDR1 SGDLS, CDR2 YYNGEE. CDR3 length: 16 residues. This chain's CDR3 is CASSVEAREPTDTQYF. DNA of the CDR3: TGTGCCAGCAGCGTAGAGGCCCGGGAACCCACAGATACGCAGTATTTT.

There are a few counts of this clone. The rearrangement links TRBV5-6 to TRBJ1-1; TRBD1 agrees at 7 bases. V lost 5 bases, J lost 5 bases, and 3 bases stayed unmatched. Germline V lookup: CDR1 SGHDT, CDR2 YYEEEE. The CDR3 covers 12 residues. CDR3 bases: TGTGCCAGCAGGGGGACAGAAACTGAAGCTTTCTTT. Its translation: CASRGTETEAFF.

The CDR3 region has the DNA TGTGCCAGCAGTCTCACTACGAGTGGACAGGGTAACTATGGCTACACCTTC. Translation: CASSLTTSGQGNYGYTF. This chain links TRBV28 with TRBJ1-2; 8 bases match TRBD1. This CDR3 region has 17 residues. Germline V CDR1 and CDR2: MDHEN, SYDVKM. The V and J ends lost 5 bases and 1 base, in that order; junction bases with no gene match: 12.

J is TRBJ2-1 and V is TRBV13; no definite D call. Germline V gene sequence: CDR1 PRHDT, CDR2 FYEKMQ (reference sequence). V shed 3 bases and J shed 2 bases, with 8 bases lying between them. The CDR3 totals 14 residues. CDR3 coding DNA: TGTGCCAGCAGCTTCCGGGTAACCTACAATGAGCAGTTCTTC. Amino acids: CASSFRVTYNEQFF.

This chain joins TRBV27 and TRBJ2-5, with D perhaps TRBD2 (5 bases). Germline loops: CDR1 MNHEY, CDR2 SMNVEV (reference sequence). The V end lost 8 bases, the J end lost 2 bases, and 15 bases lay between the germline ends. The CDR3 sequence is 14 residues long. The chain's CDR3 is CASHSGVLQETQYF. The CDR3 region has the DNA TGTGCCAGCCATTCCGGGGTTCTACAAGAGACCCAGTACTTC.

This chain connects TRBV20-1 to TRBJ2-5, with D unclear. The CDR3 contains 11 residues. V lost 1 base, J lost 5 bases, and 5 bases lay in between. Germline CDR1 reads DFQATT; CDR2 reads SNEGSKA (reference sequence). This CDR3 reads CSARVRETQYF. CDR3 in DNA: TGCAGTGCTAGAGTACGGGAGACCCAGTACTTC.

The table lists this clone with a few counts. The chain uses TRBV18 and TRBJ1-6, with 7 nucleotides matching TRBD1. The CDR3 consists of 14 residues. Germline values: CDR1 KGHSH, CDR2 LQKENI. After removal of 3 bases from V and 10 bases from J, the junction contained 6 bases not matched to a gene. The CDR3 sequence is CASSPRQGVSPLHF. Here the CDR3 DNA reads TGTGCCAGCTCACCCCGACAGGGAGTATCACCCCTCCACTTT.

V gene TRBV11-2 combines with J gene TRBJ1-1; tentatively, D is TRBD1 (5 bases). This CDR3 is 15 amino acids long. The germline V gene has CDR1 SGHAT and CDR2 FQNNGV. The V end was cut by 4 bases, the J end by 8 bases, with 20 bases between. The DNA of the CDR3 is TGTGCCAGCAGCTACACGGGACTCTCAGATCTGGAAGCTTTCTTT. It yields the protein CASSYTGLSDLEAFF.